The next 10 T cell receptor beta chains were all read from a single sample in a study of shared clonotypes between healthy human individuals. This table comes from immunoSEQ multiplex PCR, and its TCRdb copy is limited to in-frame clones, with some not included. The sample includes 2.5 million or so clones, approximately 92% of them seen just once. Sequences were obtained from naive CD4+ T cells sorted from blood. Specified subset: CD45RA+ positively selected. The receptors stem from a young man in good health.

V gene TRBV11-2 combines with J gene TRBJ2-7, with a possible D match to TRBD2 (6 bases). The length of the CDR3 is 17 residues. V dropped 1 base and J dropped 0 bases, with 16 bases sitting between them. Per the germline V gene, CDR1 is SGHAT and CDR2 is FQNNGV. This chain's CDR3 is CASSLALSSANSYEQYF. In nucleotides, the CDR3 is TGTGCCAGCAGCTTAGCACTTTCTAGCGCTAACTCCTACGAGCAGTACTTC.

The chain has TRBV15 and TRBJ1-2, with D unclear. Trimming took off 0 bases at V and 4 bases at J, with 6 bases between the two ends. This CDR3 is 13 amino acids long. Germline V gene lookup returns CDR1 LNHNV and CDR2 YYDKDF (reference sequence). CDR3 DNA sequence: TGTGCCACCAGCAGAGATGAGGCCTATGGCTACACCTTC. This translates into CATSRDEAYGYTF.

The V call is TRBV5-1, the J call TRBJ1-5; maybe TRBD1 (5 bases). Trimming took 0 bases from V and 4 from J, leaving 11 bases between them. CDR1 is SGHRS, CDR2 YFSETQ, per germline. The CDR3 has 15 amino acids. The CDR3 region is CASSLDVGRNQPQHF. The CDR3, as DNA: TGCGCCAGCAGCTTGGACGTGGGACGAAATCAGCCCCAGCATTTT.

The chain recombines TRBV5-4 with TRBJ2-2; D is unresolved. The CDR3 runs 15 residues. Germline loops: CDR1 SGHNT, CDR2 YYREEE (reference sequence). Trimming removed 1 base at V and 2 bases at J, with 9 bases between. The CDR3 nucleotides read TGTGCCAGCAGCTTGCCAGGATTTAACACCGGGGAGCTGTTTTTT. Translation: CASSLPGFNTGELFF.

This clone appeared once. V usage is TRBV7-2 and J usage is TRBJ1-6, with TRBD1 as a possible D gene (5 bases). This CDR3 comprises 14 residues. Germline V gene lookup returns CDR1 SGHTA and CDR2 FQGNSA. Trimming stripped 5 bases from V and 10 bases from J, with 15 bases between. The DNA for the CDR3 is TGTGCCAGCAGCAAAGGAGGGGTGGGATCACCCCTCCACTTT. It encodes CASSKGGVGSPLHF. The whole variable domain, filled in from reference TRBV7-2 and TRBJ1-6, reads GAGVSQSPSNKVTEKGKDVELRCDPISGHTALYWYRQSLGQGLEFLIYFQGNSAPDKSGLPSDRFSAERTGGSVSTLTIQRTQQEDSAVYLCASSKGGVGSPLHFGNGTRLTVT.

The chain combines TRBV6-5 with TRBJ2-7, with 10 bases lining up with TRBD1. Germline V gives CDR1 MNHEY, CDR2 SVGAGI. The CDR3 runs 16 residues. The junction had 5 bases not matched to a gene; V was cut back by 0 bases and J by 3 bases. The CDR3 coding sequence is TGTGCCAGCAGTTACTCGAGGGACAGGGGAGTCTACGAGCAGTACTTC. Translation gives CASSYSRDRGVYEQYF.

The chain couples TRBV10-3 to TRBJ2-1; D may be TRBD1 (6 bases). The CDR3 has 16 amino acids. Trimming cost V 2 bases and J 6 bases, with 17 bases left between them. CDR1 and CDR2 from the germline V gene are ENHRY and SYGVKD. CDR3 sequence (DNA): TGTGCCATCAGTGAGAGGGGGAGTCGAATTGGCAATGAGCAGTTCTTC. Translated: CAISERGSRIGNEQFF.

This chain links TRBV19 with TRBJ1-2; a possible D gene is TRBD1 (6 bases). V shed 5 bases and J shed 4 bases, with 14 bases lying between them. The CDR3 length is 14 residues. CDR1 LNHDA and CDR2 SQIVND come from the germline V gene (reference sequence). CDR3 nucleotide sequence: TGTGCCAGTAGTTTATGGACAGAAGTCTATGGCTACACCTTC. It translates to CASSLWTEVYGYTF.

The rearrangement uses TRBV4-1 and TRBJ1-5; 7 bases fit TRBD1. This CDR3 comprises 17 residues. Germline CDR1 MGHRA, CDR2 YSYEKL. V trimming: 8 bases; J trimming: 0 bases; junction bases outside the gene matches: 13. The CDR3 loop is CASFLRGGQNSNQPQHF. The CDR3 DNA sequence: TGCGCCAGCTTTCTCCGAGGGGGACAGAATAGCAATCAGCCCCAGCATTTT.

V usage is TRBV7-2 and J usage is TRBJ1-2, with D possibly being TRBD1 (5 bases). Between the trimmed V and J ends, which lost 5 bases and 5 bases, there was a span of 15 bases. Germline V gene sequence: CDR1 SGHTA, CDR2 FQGNSA. There are 14 residues in the CDR3. For the CDR3, the DNA is TGTGCCAGCAGCCCAGGGATGTCGGCTTATGGCTACACCTTC. This encodes CASSPGMSAYGYTF.